This entry describes one TCR beta chain. Its cognate antigen is unknown. At a deep level, the assay was run. Profiling relied on immunoSEQ multiplex PCR, and the TCRdb table lists in-frame clones only, not all of them. The data contain roughly 2.6 million clones, just over 90% of them singletons. This entry is derived from a study of shared clonotypes between healthy human individuals. Study-wide background: Participating donors consisted of two women and a few men aged 18 to 49. Overall study results and limits: Sequencing depth was expected to affect clonotype sharing among donors.

With 4 bases removed from V and 5 bases from J, the gap between germline ends came to 11 bases. The CDR3 runs 13 residues. From germline, CDR1 is SQVTM and CDR2 ANQGSEA. The TCR originated in a man between 18 and 29 years old in good health. The material sequenced was naive CD4+ T cells sorted from blood. Subset in this sample: CD45RA+ positively selected. The chain combines TRBV29-1 with TRBJ2-2; D ambiguous. The DNA of the CDR3 is TGCAGCGTTGGCCGTGTTTTGACCGGGGAGCTGTTTTTT. This sequence encodes CSVGRVLTGELFF.